These 26 T cell receptor beta chains share one sample of origin, sequenced in a study of T cell responses to AZD1222 COVID-19 vaccine. This table comes from immunoSEQ multiplex PCR, and its TCRdb copy is limited to in-frame clones, with some not included. The sample has more than 110,000 clones, approximately 90% seen once. The sequences come from peripheral blood, collected on day 0 of AZD1222 vaccination. Receptor source: an adult in good health.

There are a few counts of this clone. The rearrangement links TRBV28 to TRBJ1-4, with D perhaps matching TRBD1 (6 bases). The CDR3 covers 12 residues. Trimming took 10 bases from V and 6 from J, leaving 12 bases between them. CDR1 is MDHEN and CDR2 is SYDVKM in the germline V gene. The CDR3 DNA is TGTGCCACCCGGGCAGGGGATGAAAAACTGTTTTTT. Protein sequence: CATRAGDEKLFF. The full variable domain, completed using reference TRBV28 and TRBJ1-4, is DVKVTQSSRYLVKRTGEKVFLECVQDMDHENMFWYRQDPGLGLRLIYFSYDVKMKEKGDIPEGYSVSREKKERFSLILESASTNQTSMYLCATRAGDEKLFFGSGTQLSVL.

As DNA, the CDR3 is TGCAGCGTTGATACGGGGGGGGATACGCAGTATTTT. It encodes CSVDTGGDTQYF. The gene calls are TRBV29-1 and TRBJ2-3; 8 nucleotides match TRBD2. The V segment lost 3 bases and the J segment 6 bases; nucleotides outside the gene matches: 2. The CDR3 extends over 12 amino acids. Germline CDR1 reads SQVTM; CDR2 reads ANQGSEA.

The V and J genes are TRBV30 and TRBJ1-6; tentatively, D is TRBD1 (5 bases). Germline V CDR1 and CDR2: GTSNPN, SVGIG (reference sequence). There are 13 residues in the CDR3. CDR3 amino acids: CAWGGGHNSPLHF. The DNA of the CDR3 is TGTGCTTGGGGGGGAGGGCATAATTCACCCCTCCACTTT.

This chain uses TRBV29-1 with TRBJ2-3; 7 bases line up with TRBD1. CDR1 and CDR2 from the germline V gene are SQVTM and ANQGSEA. This CDR3 has 14 amino acids. Trimming removed 5 bases from V and 2 bases from J; junction bases left unmatched: 7. DNA for the CDR3: TGCAGCGTTACCCGGGACAGCTTCACAGATACGCAGTATTTT. This codes for CSVTRDSFTDTQYF.

This sequence joins TRBV18 and TRBJ1-6; D not resolved. This CDR3 contains 13 residues. The V and J ends lost 3 bases and 3 bases respectively, with 3 bases between them. CDR1 and CDR2 from the germline V gene are KGHSH and LQKENI. CDR3 DNA: TGTGCCAGCTCACCCGACTATAATTCACCCCTCCACTTT. Translation: CASSPDYNSPLHF.

The chain employs TRBV29-1 and TRBJ1-1, with D perhaps TRBD1 (6 bases). Per germline, CDR1 SQVTM and CDR2 ANQGSEA. The CDR3 has 13 residues. Trimming took off 4 bases at V and 0 bases at J, with 9 bases between the two ends. The CDR3 DNA is TGCAGCGTTGGTGGACAGATGAACACTGAAGCTTTCTTT. This codes for CSVGGQMNTEAFF.

This rearrangement joins TRBV20-1 to TRBJ2-2, with D perhaps TRBD2 (5 bases). This CDR3 has 11 amino acids. Germline CDR1 and CDR2: DFQATT and SNEGSKA (reference sequence). V shed 3 bases and J shed 8 bases, with 7 bases lying between them. CDR3 region: CSARRVGELFF. The CDR3 DNA is TGCAGTGCTAGGAGGGTGGGGGAGCTGTTTTTT.

The gene calls are TRBV21-1 and TRBJ2-1; the table's D call of TRBD2 was not tested on the DNA. TRBV21-1 counts as a pseudogene. The CDR3 is 15 amino acids. The CDR3 DNA reads TGTGCCAGCAGCAAAGGACTAGGGGTTTGCGGTGAGCAGTTCTTC. It codes for CASSKGLGVCGEQFF.

This chain links TRBV15 with TRBJ2-7; 7 positions agree with TRBD1. The ends lost 5 bases at V and 1 base at J; junction bases unmatched: 2. This CDR3 region has 13 residues. In germline, CDR1 is LNHNV, CDR2 YYDKDF (reference sequence). CDR3 nucleotide sequence: TGTGCCACCAGCCTGGGACAGTCCTACGAGCAGTACTTC. This gives the protein CATSLGQSYEQYF. The variable domain in full, with the rest retrieved from reference TRBV15 and TRBJ2-7, is DAMVIQNPRYQVTQFGKPVTLSCSQTLNHNVMYWYQQKSSQAPKLLFHYYDKDFNNEADTPDNFQSRRPNTSFCFLDIRSPGLGDTAMYLCATSLGQSYEQYFGPGTRLTVT.

V is TRBV5-6 and J is TRBJ1-4, with D perhaps TRBD1 (6 bases). The CDR3 spans 16 residues. The V gene lost 4 bases and the J gene lost 4 bases, with 17 bases spanning the gap. Germline V gene data show CDR1 as SGHDT and CDR2 as YYEEEE. The CDR3 loop reads CASSPLGGGGNEKLFF. The CDR3 nucleotides are TGTGCCAGCAGCCCCCTCGGGGGCGGGGGTAATGAAAAACTGTTTTTT. The full variable domain, rest sourced from reference TRBV5-6 and TRBJ1-4, is DAGVTQSPTHLIKTRGQQVTLRCSPKSGHDTVSWYQQALGQGPQFIFQYYEEEERQRGNFPDRFSGHQFPNYSSELNVNALLLGDSALYLCASSPLGGGGNEKLFFGSGTQLSVL.

The chain is built from TRBV11-3 and TRBJ2-1; D is perhaps TRBD1 (6 bases). The ends were cut back, 2 bases at V and 7 bases at J, with 15 bases in the middle. The germline CDR1 and CDR2 sequences are SGHNT and YENEEA. The CDR3 has 15 amino acids. The CDR3 sequence: CASSLTTGQRNEQFF. CDR3 bases: TGTGCCAGCAGCTTAACGACAGGTCAGCGGAATGAGCAGTTCTTC.

The J gene is TRBJ1-4, the V gene TRBV5-4; possibly TRBD1 for D (5 bases). In germline, CDR1 is SGHNT, CDR2 YYREEE (reference sequence). V shed 0 bases and J shed 8 bases, with 14 bases lying between them. The CDR3 contains 15 residues. CDR3 nucleotides: TGTGCCAGCAGCTTGGATACGTTTGGGGGGGAAAAACTGTTTTTT. Its translation is CASSLDTFGGEKLFF.

This clone has only one observation. CDR3 sequence: CASSLSGTVSNEKLFF. CDR3 DNA sequence: TGTGCCAGCAGCTTGTCCGGGACAGTGAGTAATGAAAAACTGTTTTTT. The rearrangement links TRBV27 to TRBJ1-4; 7 positions agree with TRBD1. CDR3 size: 16 residues. CDR1 is MNHEY and CDR2 is SMNVEV in the germline V gene (reference sequence). V trimming: 6 bases; J trimming: 4 bases; junction bases outside the gene matches: 11.

The chain is built from TRBV7-2 and TRBJ2-1; 9 positions match TRBD2. The CDR3 is 15 amino acids. Germline V CDR1 and CDR2: SGHTA, FQGNSA. J gave up 7 bases and V 1 base, and 5 bases lay outside the gene matches. As DNA, the CDR3 is TGTGCCAGCAGCTTAGGCGGGAGGGCCGGAAATGAGCAGTTCTTC. Protein: CASSLGGRAGNEQFF.

This chain uses TRBV9 with TRBJ2-5, with D perhaps matching TRBD2 (6 bases). The CDR3 loop spans 14 amino acids. Trimming removed 2 bases from V and 2 bases from J, with 10 bases in between. Germline V gene data show CDR1 as SGDLS and CDR2 as YYNGEE. CDR3 in amino acids: CASSVASVQETQYF. DNA for the CDR3: TGTGCCAGCAGCGTGGCTAGCGTACAAGAGACCCAGTACTTC.

The rearrangement uses TRBV2 and TRBJ2-7; 8 bases line up with TRBD2. This CDR3 region has 14 residues. J gave up 5 bases and V 6 bases, and 9 bases lay outside the gene matches. The V gene's germline CDR1 is SNHLY and CDR2 FYNNEI. In nucleotides, the CDR3 is TGTGCCAGCAGGGCTAGGACTAGCTTCCACGAGCAGTACTTC. It encodes CASRARTSFHEQYF.

The gene calls are TRBV14 and TRBJ2-2; D not certain. V was shortened by 3 bases and J by 1 base, with 12 bases between the two germline ends. The CDR3 has 16 amino acids. CDR1 is SGHDN, CDR2 FVKESK, per germline. CDR3 nucleotides: TGTGCCAGCAGCCAGGAATGGGTGCTGAACACCGGGGAGCTGTTTTTT. Its translation: CASSQEWVLNTGELFF. Using reference TRBV14 and TRBJ2-2 for the parts outside the CDR3, the full variable domain is EAGVTQFPSHSVIEKGQTVTLRCDPISGHDNLYWYRRVMGKEIKFLLHFVKESKQDESGMPNNRFLAERTGGTYSTLKVQPAELEDSGVYFCASSQEWVLNTGELFFGEGSRLTVL.

The gene calls are TRBV9 and TRBJ1-6; 10 bases align to TRBD1. Germline CDR1 SGDLS, CDR2 YYNGEE. V lost 3 bases and J lost 9; bases outside the gene matches: 9. The CDR3 is 16 residues long. The CDR3: CASSAGTGVSGSPLHF. The CDR3 coding sequence is TGTGCCAGCAGCGCCGGGACAGGGGTGAGTGGTTCACCCCTCCACTTT.

J is TRBJ2-1 and V is TRBV10-3, with TRBD2 matching 8 bases. The V gene end was trimmed by 6 bases and the J gene end by 11 bases; junction bases not matched to a gene: 9. The CDR3 contains 13 residues. Germline V gene data show CDR1 as ENHRY and CDR2 as SYGVKD. This CDR3 reads CAISSGGDGKQFF. In DNA, the CDR3 is TGTGCCATCAGCTCGGGGGGGGACGGCAAGCAGTTCTTC.

The genes are TRBV15 and TRBJ2-1; 9 nucleotides line up with TRBD2. V lost 0 bases and J lost 8; bases outside the gene matches: 2. CDR3 length equals 14 residues. Looked up from germline, CDR1 is LNHNV and CDR2 is YYDKDF (reference sequence). CDR3 nucleotides: TGTGCCACCAGCAGAGATCGGACTAGCGATGAGCAGTTCTTC. This encodes CATSRDRTSDEQFF.

The rearrangement uses TRBV29-1 and TRBJ2-3; no definite D call. The V end was cut by 2 bases, the J end by 3 bases, with 15 bases between. In germline, CDR1 is SQVTM, CDR2 ANQGSEA. CDR3 length equals 15 residues. CDR3 DNA: TGCAGCGTTGAATTCAGGCCCTGGGGTACAGATACGCAGTATTTT. Protein sequence: CSVEFRPWGTDTQYF.

This rearrangement joins TRBV19 to TRBJ1-4; weak D call: TRBD1 (6 bases). The germline CDR1 and CDR2 sequences are LNHDA and SQIVND (reference sequence). The CDR3 totals 14 residues. The ends were cut back, 7 bases at V and 5 bases at J, with 14 bases in the middle. The CDR3 DNA reads as TGTGCCAGTACCGTACAGGGTTCGAATGAAAAACTGTTTTTT. Translated, it gives CASTVQGSNEKLFF. Together with reference TRBV19 and TRBJ1-4, the CDR3 gives the full variable domain: DGGITQSPKYLFRKEGQNVTLSCEQNLNHDAMYWYRQDPGQGLRLIYYSQIVNDFQKGDIAEGYSVSREKKESFPLTVTSAQKNPTAFYLCASTVQGSNEKLFFGSGTQLSVL.

The V gene is TRBV6-5, the J gene TRBJ1-2; D is unresolved. Germline V gene sequence: CDR1 MNHEY, CDR2 SVGAGI. This CDR3 comprises 14 residues. V lost 7 bases, J lost 0 bases, and 12 bases lay in between. CDR3 nucleotide sequence: TGTGCCAGCACCTCGGTGGCGGCTAACTATGGCTACACCTTC. This translates into CASTSVAANYGYTF.

V and J are TRBV5-5 and TRBJ1-1, with D uncertain. This CDR3 is 14 amino acids long. The germline V and J ends were trimmed by 1 base and 2 bases, with 9 bases remaining between them. The V gene's germline CDR1 is SGHKS and CDR2 YYEKEE (reference sequence). CDR3 sequence (DNA): TGTGCCAGCAGCTTGCTTCGGCTAAACACTGAAGCTTTCTTT. This gives the protein CASSLLRLNTEAFF.

V and J are TRBV7-9 and TRBJ1-5, with a weak D call TRBD1 (5 bases). The CDR3 spans 16 residues. Per the germline V gene, CDR1 is SEHNR and CDR2 is FQNEAQ (reference sequence). Trimming took off 1 base at V and 6 bases at J, with 16 bases between the two ends. CDR3 bases: TGTGCCAGCAGCTTAGTGGTAGGGGATCGGGTTCAGCCCCAGCATTTT. This codes for CASSLVVGDRVQPQHF. Supplemented by reference TRBV7-9 and TRBJ1-5, the full variable domain reads DTGVSQNPRHKITKRGQNVTFRCDPISEHNRLYWYRQTLGQGPEFLTYFQNEAQLEKSRLLSDRFSAERPKGSFSTLEIQRTEQGDSAMYLCASSLVVGDRVQPQHFGDGTRLSIL.

This chain uses TRBV19 with TRBJ2-1; possibly TRBD2 for D (6 bases). CDR1 and CDR2 from the germline V gene are LNHDA and SQIVND (reference sequence). The CDR3 totals 12 residues. V was shortened by 3 bases and J by 10 bases, with 10 bases between the two germline ends. The CDR3 DNA sequence: TGTGCCAGTAGTATCAGTCTAGCGGAGCAGTTCTTC. This translates into CASSISLAEQFF.